A single sample is the source of the 27 T cell receptor beta chains below, sequenced in a study of cytomegalovirus exposure and HLA in healthy donors. Produced via immunoSEQ multiplex PCR; TCRdb's table is partial and in-frame only. The table includes 150,000 to 200,000 clones, approximately 84% detected once. Sequenced sample: PBMCs. The receptor set was obtained from a man aged 18 to 29 in good health and CMV-seropositive.

This chain joins TRBV4-2 and TRBJ2-2; D is unresolved. This CDR3 is built from 16 residues. V dropped 1 base and J dropped 0 bases, with 9 bases sitting between them. Germline V gene data show CDR1 as LGHNA and CDR2 as YNFKEQ. The CDR3 DNA reads as TGTGCCAGCAGCCAAGGGGCCAGCCCGAACACCGGGGAGCTGTTTTTT. Amino acid sequence: CASSQGASPNTGELFF.

The rearrangement joins TRBV5-1 to TRBJ1-1; 8 nucleotides align to TRBD1. V shed 3 bases, J shed 1 base, and the junction held 2 bases outside the gene matches. CDR1 and CDR2 from the germline V gene are SGHRS and YFSETQ. The CDR3 has 14 amino acids. For the CDR3, the DNA is TGCGCCAGCAGCTCCGGGACAGGGAACACTGAAGCTTTCTTT. Protein: CASSSGTGNTEAFF.

This clone was observed many times. The rearrangement joins TRBV19 to TRBJ1-2, with 8 bases identical to TRBD1. This CDR3 has 13 residues. V shed 4 bases and J 4 bases; nucleotides not matched to a gene: 2. The germline gives CDR1 LNHDA, CDR2 SQIVND (reference sequence). The DNA of the CDR3 is TGTGCCAGTAGTACAACAGGGGGCTATGGCTACACCTTC. It translates to CASSTTGGYGYTF. The full variable domain, its missing parts supplied by reference TRBV19 and TRBJ1-2, is DGGITQSPKYLFRKEGQNVTLSCEQNLNHDAMYWYRQDPGQGLRLIYYSQIVNDFQKGDIAEGYSVSREKKESFPLTVTSAQKNPTAFYLCASSTTGGYGYTFGSGTRLTVV.

The V gene is TRBV7-6, the J gene TRBJ2-5, with TRBD2 matching over 10 bases. CDR1 is SGHVS and CDR2 is FNYEAQ in the germline V gene. The ends lost 2 bases at V and 4 bases at J; junction bases unmatched: 4. The CDR3 spans 15 residues. CDR3 DNA: TGTGCCAGCAGCTTATTAGCGGGAGGAGGAGAGACCCAGTACTTC. This gives the protein CASSLLAGGGETQYF. The full variable domain, rest sourced from reference TRBV7-6 and TRBJ2-5, is GAGVSQSPRYKVTKRGQDVALRCDPISGHVSLYWYRQALGQGPEFLTYFNYEAQQDKSGLPNDRFSAERPEGSISTLTIQRTEQRDSAMYRCASSLLAGGGETQYFGPGTRLLVL.

This clone was observed once. V usage is TRBV7-8 and J usage is TRBJ2-7; D perhaps matches TRBD1 (6 bases). This CDR3 region has 15 residues. Deletions cut 6 bases from V and 2 bases from J, with 17 bases between. Germline V gives CDR1 SGHVS, CDR2 FQNEAQ. The CDR3 region has the DNA TGTGCCAGCAGACGCAGGGGTGGGCGGACCTACGAGCAGTACTTC. This gives the protein CASRRRGGRTYEQYF.

The chain couples TRBV4-2 to TRBJ1-1; tentatively, D is TRBD1 (6 bases). This CDR3 comprises 17 residues. CDR1 is LGHNA, CDR2 YNFKEQ, per germline. With 4 bases removed from V and 0 bases from J, the gap between germline ends came to 18 bases. The CDR3 coding sequence is TGTGCCAGCAGCCGAGGCAGGGGCGCAGCCCTGAACACTGAAGCTTTCTTT. Translation gives CASSRGRGAALNTEAFF.

This clone was seen just once. V and J are TRBV27 and TRBJ2-3; D is ambiguous. Per germline, CDR1 MNHEY and CDR2 SMNVEV (reference sequence). The ends were cut back, 6 bases at V and 3 bases at J, with 13 bases in the middle. The CDR3 loop spans 14 amino acids. CDR3 sequence reads: CASSPQPVTDTQYF. CDR3 in DNA: TGTGCCAGCAGCCCACAGCCGGTGACAGATACGCAGTATTTT.

This clone was seen a single time. The CDR3: CASNSGNTGELFF. In DNA, the CDR3 is TGTGCCAGCAACTCCGGGAACACCGGGGAGCTGTTTTTT. The V and J genes are TRBV7-9 and TRBJ2-2; no clear D gene. Looked up from germline, CDR1 is SEHNR and CDR2 is FQNEAQ (reference sequence). V shed 7 bases and J shed 1 base, with 7 bases lying between them. This CDR3 comprises 13 residues.

The chain employs TRBV27 and TRBJ2-3; 10 nucleotides line up with TRBD2. Per germline, CDR1 MNHEY and CDR2 SMNVEV (reference sequence). Trimming at V came to 6 bases and at J to 4 bases, leaving 19 bases not matched to a gene. This CDR3 comprises 19 residues. CDR3 protein: CASSAGTLRAGGPSDTQYF. The CDR3 nucleotides are TGTGCCAGCAGCGCCGGGACACTCAGAGCGGGAGGGCCATCAGATACGCAGTATTTT.

The chain links TRBV19 to TRBJ2-7; 8 bases align to TRBD2. With 1 base clipped from V and 0 bases from J, the junction kept 2 bases outside the gene matches. The CDR3 runs 15 residues. In germline, CDR1 is LNHDA, CDR2 SQIVND (reference sequence). CDR3 nucleotide sequence: TGTGCCAGTAGTATAGCCAGCGGGAGCTCCTACGAGCAGTACTTC. The encoded protein is CASSIASGSSYEQYF.

The chain couples TRBV28 to TRBJ2-5; tentatively, D is TRBD1 (6 bases). Trimming removed 6 bases from V and 1 base from J, with 12 bases in between. The CDR3 runs to 14 residues. Germline CDR1 is MDHEN and CDR2 is SYDVKM. The CDR3 DNA sequence: TGTGCCAGCAGCCCTCGAGGGGGCCAAGAGACCCAGTACTTC. The encoded protein is CASSPRGGQETQYF. The whole variable domain, filled in from reference TRBV28 and TRBJ2-5, reads DVKVTQSSRYLVKRTGEKVFLECVQDMDHENMFWYRQDPGLGLRLIYFSYDVKMKEKGDIPEGYSVSREKKERFSLILESASTNQTSMYLCASSPRGGQETQYFGPGTRLLVL.

This clone appeared once. The chain joins TRBV18 to TRBJ1-1; 8 bases map to TRBD1. Germline loops: CDR1 KGHSH, CDR2 LQKENI. There are 15 residues in the CDR3. V shed 2 bases and J 7 bases; nucleotides not matched to a gene: 9. CDR3 sequence (DNA): TGTGCCAGCTCACCAACCTGGACAGGGACGAATGAAGCTTTCTTT. Translated: CASSPTWTGTNEAFF.

This clone has only a few counts. The chain recombines TRBV12-5 with TRBJ2-1; D is unclear. CDR3 length equals 13 residues. CDR1 is LGHNT and CDR2 is FRNRAP in the germline V gene. V was clipped by 1 base and J by 5 bases, with 6 bases between them. CDR3 protein: CASGLGTDNEQFF. The CDR3 DNA reads as TGTGCTAGTGGTTTGGGAACGGACAATGAGCAGTTCTTC. The full variable domain, its missing parts supplied by reference TRBV12-5 and TRBJ2-1, is DARVTQTPRHKVTEMGQEVTMRCQPILGHNTVFWYRQTMMQGLELLAYFRNRAPLDDSGMPKDRFSAEMPDATLATLKIQPSEPRDSAVYFCASGLGTDNEQFFGPGTRLTVL.

The V and J genes are TRBV25-1 and TRBJ1-1; D may be TRBD1 (5 bases). The V end was cut by 2 bases, the J end by 3 bases, with 19 bases between. CDR3 length: 17 residues. Germline V gene data show CDR1 as MGHDK and CDR2 as SYGVNS. Here the CDR3 DNA reads TGTGCCAGCAGTGAACTCTTAGGGCCGGGGGGGTACACTGAAGCTTTCTTT. Translating it yields CASSELLGPGGYTEAFF.

The V call is TRBV7-9, the J call TRBJ1-2; 11 positions agree with TRBD1. CDR3 size: 15 residues. Germline V lookup: CDR1 SEHNR, CDR2 FQNEAQ (reference sequence). V gave up 5 bases and J gave up 5 bases; unmatched junction bases: 7. The CDR3 region is CASSPVGQGVYGYTF. The CDR3, as DNA: TGTGCCAGCAGCCCCGTGGGACAGGGGGTATATGGCTACACCTTC.

The chain recombines TRBV6-1 with TRBJ1-1; D is possibly TRBD1 (5 bases). There are 14 residues in the CDR3. Trimming took off 0 bases at V and 11 bases at J, with 16 bases between the two ends. Germline-derived CDR1 and CDR2 are MNHNS and SASEGT. The CDR3 coding sequence is TGTGCCAGCAGTGAAGCGCAGGGAAGTAGTGAGGCTTTCTTT. Translated, it gives CASSEAQGSSEAFF.

This clone showed up just a few times. J is TRBJ2-5 and V is TRBV28; no clear D. Germline-derived CDR1 and CDR2 are MDHEN and SYDVKM. The CDR3 length is 12 residues. The V and J ends lost 4 bases and 4 bases respectively, with 7 bases between them. The chain's CDR3 is CASSSLVETQYF. The CDR3 DNA follows: TGTGCCAGCAGTTCCTTAGTAGAGACCCAGTACTTC.

This chain uses TRBV27 with TRBJ1-5; 9 positions agree with TRBD1. Unmatched junction bases numbered 3, after V lost 3 bases and J lost 6 bases. CDR1 MNHEY and CDR2 SMNVEV come from the germline V gene (reference sequence). The CDR3 runs 14 residues. The CDR3 DNA reads as TGTGCCAGCAGTTTCGAGACAGGGGGTCAGCCCCAGCATTTT. Translated, it gives CASSFETGGQPQHF.

The chain employs TRBV4-3 and TRBJ2-7; 14 nucleotides line up with TRBD2. V gave up 4 bases and J gave up 4 bases; unmatched junction bases: 3. CDR1 and CDR2 (germline): LGHNA, YSLEER. This CDR3 spans 15 amino acids. The CDR3 sequence: CASSPGLAGVYEQYF. The CDR3 nucleotides read TGCGCCAGCAGCCCGGGACTAGCGGGAGTTTACGAGCAGTACTTC.

The genes are TRBV7-2 and TRBJ2-5; maybe TRBD2 (6 bases). Germline V gene data show CDR1 as SGHTA and CDR2 as FQGNSA. V lost 4 bases and J 1 base, leaving 10 bases between the germline ends. The CDR3 has 14 amino acids. CDR3 in DNA: TGTGCCAGCAGCTCCGGGACTTCCCAAGAGACCCAGTACTTC. As protein: CASSSGTSQETQYF.

The V gene is TRBV4-2, the J gene TRBJ2-5; TRBD2 matches 9 bases. The CDR3 is 16 residues long. Unmatched junction bases numbered 8, after V lost 4 bases and J lost 2 bases. CDR1 and CDR2 from the germline V gene are LGHNA and YNFKEQ. The CDR3: CASSRILAGRQETQYF. DNA for the CDR3: TGTGCCAGCAGCCGAATACTAGCGGGTCGGCAAGAGACCCAGTACTTC.

The chain joins TRBV19 to TRBJ2-7; 12 bases align to TRBD2. The junction had 5 bases not matched to a gene; V was cut back by 6 bases and J by 5 bases. The CDR3 is 14 amino acids. The germline V gene has CDR1 LNHDA and CDR2 SQIVND (reference sequence). DNA for the CDR3: TGTGCCAGTAGGTCACTAGCGGGAGGAAACGAGCAGTACTTC. This encodes CASRSLAGGNEQYF.

The V and J genes are TRBV4-3 and TRBJ2-5; 7 bases map to TRBD1. Germline CDR1 LGHNA, CDR2 YSLEER. The V segment lost 2 bases and the J segment 4 bases; nucleotides outside the gene matches: 7. This CDR3 is built from 15 residues. The DNA for the CDR3 is TGCGCCAGCAGCCAAATCCGGACAGGTCTAGAGACCCAGTACTTC. Translating it yields CASSQIRTGLETQYF.

J is TRBJ2-7 and V is TRBV28; 8 bases match TRBD2. Germline V gene data show CDR1 as MDHEN and CDR2 as SYDVKM. This CDR3 is built from 14 residues. J gave up 3 bases and V 5 bases, and 6 bases lay outside the gene matches. CDR3 bases: TGTGCCAGCAGTCCCCGGGGGGGCAGCTACGAGCAGTACTTC. Its translation: CASSPRGGSYEQYF.

The chain couples TRBV30 to TRBJ2-3; 10 nucleotides agree with TRBD2. This CDR3 region has 15 residues. Trimming took 2 bases from V and 3 from J; bases not matched to a gene: 5. Germline V CDR1 and CDR2: GTSNPN, SVGIG (reference sequence). CDR3 DNA: TGTGCCTGGAGTCTAGCGGGAGATGGGACAGATACGCAGTATTTT. The encoded protein is CAWSLAGDGTDTQYF.

V usage is TRBV28 and J usage is TRBJ1-2; D is unclear. Germline loops: CDR1 MDHEN, CDR2 SYDVKM. There are 13 residues in the CDR3. V was cut by 2 bases and J by 4 bases, with 8 bases left in between. The CDR3 coding sequence is TGTGCCAGCAGTTTACAGGCCCTCTATGGCTACACCTTC. Translating it yields CASSLQALYGYTF.

In the case of this clone: Different DNA sequences within this sample yield the same CDR3. The rearrangement links TRBV9 to TRBJ2-2; D is unresolved. Trimming took 0 bases from V and 5 from J, leaving 5 bases between them. This CDR3 comprises 13 residues. Germline loops: CDR1 SGDLS, CDR2 YYNGEE. The CDR3: CASSVDGTGELFF. CDR3 coding DNA: TGTGCCAGCAGCGTAGACGGGACCGGGGAGCTGTTTTTT.